Below are 8 T cell receptor beta chains sequenced from a single sample in a study of T cells after yellow fever vaccination (dated by TCRdb to the late 2010s). Libraries were made using 5' RACE. Sequencing was carried out with an Illumina NovaSeq 6000. The public reads were run again by TCRdb, first through fastp at Q25 and then through MiXCR, and only productive beta chains were kept. Identical CDR3 proteins give one entry, which carries the most common genes and DNA. The sample includes about 320,000 distinct CDR3 sequences, with around 4.5% observed a single time. The ten most abundant clones make up approximately 19% of the sample. The treatment or condition label for this specimen denotes: live attenuated yellow fever vaccine strain. The source was PBMCs, collected 15 days after the yellow fever booster vaccination. Receptor source: a man aged 18 to 30 who received the YFV17D yellow fever vaccine.

The chain combines TRBV20-1 with TRBJ2-3, with 11 bases identical to TRBD2. J gave up 5 bases and V 5 bases, and 9 bases lay outside the gene matches. CDR1 is DFQATT, CDR2 SNEGSKA, per germline (reference sequence). This CDR3 has 15 residues. CDR3 loop: CSAHTTSGGGDTQYF. The CDR3 DNA sequence: TGCAGTGCTCACACCACTAGCGGGGGTGGAGATACGCAGTATTTT.

This rearrangement joins TRBV19 to TRBJ1-4, with 7 bases matching TRBD1. V shed 4 bases and J 4 bases; nucleotides not matched to a gene: 6. Germline lookup yields CDR1 LNHDA and CDR2 SQIVND (reference sequence). The CDR3 runs to 15 residues. DNA of the CDR3: TGTGCCAGTAGTAAGACAGGGATCTTTAATGAAAAACTGTTTTTT. Translating it yields CASSKTGIFNEKLFF.

This chain connects TRBV20-1 to TRBJ2-5; no reliable D call. The CDR3 consists of 14 residues. CDR1 DFQATT and CDR2 SNEGSKA come from the germline V gene (reference sequence). Trimming pared 0 bases from V and 0 bases from J, leaving 8 bases between. The CDR3 loop reads CSARDLGDQETQYF. CDR3 coding DNA: TGCAGTGCTAGAGATTTGGGTGACCAAGAGACCCAGTACTTC.

This clonotype was seen a handful of times. This chain joins TRBV5-1 and TRBJ2-3; possible D gene TRBD2, 5 bases. V dropped 4 bases and J dropped 1 base, with 13 bases sitting between them. The length of the CDR3 is 15 residues. Germline CDR1 SGHRS, CDR2 YFSETQ. CDR3 in amino acids: CASSGRGLRTDTQYF. Here the CDR3 DNA reads TGCGCCAGCAGCGGGCGAGGGTTGCGCACAGATACGCAGTATTTT.

A few counts support this clonotype. The CDR3 DNA is TGTGCCAGCAGTCTACCCGGGAGTAACTATGGCTACACCTTC. Translation: CASSLPGSNYGYTF. The chain couples TRBV6-5 to TRBJ1-2, with D uncertain. This CDR3 is built from 14 residues. V was clipped by 5 bases and J by 1 base, with 11 bases between them. Germline CDR1 reads MNHEY; CDR2 reads SVGAGI.

This clonotype was counted many times. The chain links TRBV5-1 to TRBJ1-2; D is uncertain. V gave up 0 bases and J gave up 1 base, with 10 bases separating them. The CDR3 has 15 residues. Germline V gives CDR1 SGHRS, CDR2 YFSETQ. CDR3 coding DNA: TGCGCCAGCAGCTTGGCGGCAGACGGTAACTATGGCTACACCTTC. It yields the protein CASSLAADGNYGYTF.

The CDR3 region is CASSPEGLIHRCEAFF. For the CDR3, the DNA is TGTGCCAGCAGCCCCGAAGGGTTAATACATCGTTGTGAAGCTTTCTTT. This sequence joins TRBV21-1 and TRBJ1-1. TRBV21-1 is listed as a pseudogene. The CDR3 sequence is 16 residues long.

Only a few counts were recorded for this clonotype. The chain combines TRBV5-8 with TRBJ2-5; 8 bases map to TRBD1. Germline assignment: CDR1 SGHTS and CDR2 YDEGEE. The CDR3 has 17 amino acids. V was clipped by 0 bases and J by 2 bases; unmatched bases: 9. The CDR3 DNA is TGTGCCAGCAGCTTGGAATTATGGACAGGGCGGCAAGAGACCCAGTACTTC. As protein: CASSLELWTGRQETQYF. Looking up the rest from reference TRBV5-8 and TRBJ2-5 gives the full variable domain: EAGVTQSPTHLIKTRGQQATLRCSPISGHTSVYWYQQALGLGLQFLLWYDEGEERNRGNFPPRFSGRQFPNYSSELNVNALELEDSALYLCASSLELWTGRQETQYFGPGTRLLVL.